Below are 24 T cell receptor beta chains sequenced from a single sample in a study of cytomegalovirus exposure and HLA in healthy donors. Primers included in the PCR were 60 Vbeta and 13 Jbeta primers. TCRdb keeps only in-frame clones here, not all; method: immunoSEQ multiplex PCR. The table has around 120,000 clones, 75% to 85% seen once. The sample consisted of PBMCs. The receptors were gathered from a woman aged 40 to 49 in good health and CMV-seropositive.

The V call is TRBV25-1, the J call TRBJ1-1, with no clear D. Trimming removed 6 bases at V and 2 bases at J, with 13 bases between. CDR1 and CDR2 from the germline V gene are MGHDK and SYGVNS. The CDR3 extends over 14 amino acids. CDR3 loop: CASREARINTEAFF. The CDR3 region has the DNA TGTGCCAGCAGGGAGGCACGTATTAACACTGAAGCTTTCTTT.

The chain employs TRBV12-5 and TRBJ1-1; tentatively, D is TRBD1 (5 bases). Germline-derived CDR1 and CDR2 are LGHNT and FRNRAP. Trimming stripped 5 bases from V and 3 bases from J, with 16 bases between. The CDR3 is 15 residues long. The CDR3 reads CASGLYSGGYTEAFF. The CDR3 region has the DNA TGTGCTAGTGGTCTATACAGTGGGGGGTACACTGAAGCTTTCTTT.

V usage is TRBV18 and J usage is TRBJ2-5; 9 bases fit TRBD1. V lost 6 bases, J lost 4 bases, and 12 bases stayed unmatched. Germline lookup yields CDR1 KGHSH and CDR2 LQKENI. This CDR3 has 16 amino acids. CDR3 sequence (DNA): TGTGCCAGCTCTACTGAACAGGGGGCGAATGGAGAGACCCAGTACTTC. It specifies CASSTEQGANGETQYF.

V is TRBV5-4 and J is TRBJ2-7; D is unresolved. Trimming took off 3 bases at V and 3 bases at J, with 4 bases between the two ends. Germline lookup yields CDR1 SGHNT and CDR2 YYREEE (reference sequence). The length of the CDR3 is 11 residues. The CDR3 nucleotides are TGTGCCAGCAGCTCAAACTACGAGCAGTACTTC. It encodes CASSSNYEQYF.

The table lists this clone with a count of one. This chain joins TRBV2 and TRBJ2-5; 8 bases are a match to TRBD1. J lost 5 bases, V lost 8 bases, and 13 bases had no gene match. CDR3 length equals 15 residues. Per the germline V gene, CDR1 is SNHLY and CDR2 is FYNNEI. Here the CDR3 reads CASADPGQGRETQYF. The CDR3 DNA reads as TGTGCCAGCGCCGACCCCGGACAGGGTCGGGAGACCCAGTACTTC.

This clone was counted once. This chain links TRBV7-8 with TRBJ2-7; no reliable D call. CDR1 SGHVS and CDR2 FQNEAQ come from the germline V gene. The length of the CDR3 is 12 residues. Trimming pared 5 bases from V and 1 base from J, leaving 6 bases between. The CDR3 protein is CASSPRSYEQYF. The CDR3 DNA is TGTGCCAGCAGCCCGAGATCCTACGAGCAGTACTTC.

V is TRBV23-1 and J is TRBJ2-7; D is possibly TRBD2 (6 bases). TRBV23-1 is treated as an ORF (open reading frame) with a function not yet certain. Trimming left V 0 bases short and J 2 bases short, with 17 bases between. CDR3 length: 17 residues. DNA of the CDR3: TGCGCCAGCAGTCAATCAAAGAGCGGGCCTACAACCTACGAGCAGTACTTC. Translating it yields CASSQSKSGPTTYEQYF.

The chain employs TRBV6-5 and TRBJ2-1, with TRBD1 matching over 7 bases. CDR1 is MNHEY and CDR2 is SVGAGI in the germline V gene. After removal of 5 bases from V and 4 bases from J, the junction contained 8 bases not matched to a gene. The CDR3 has 15 residues. The CDR3 region is CASSQTGTAYNEQFF. CDR3 DNA sequence: TGTGCCAGCAGTCAAACCGGGACAGCGTACAATGAGCAGTTCTTC.

The V call is TRBV29-1, the J call TRBJ1-1, with 9 bases aligning to TRBD1. V lost 7 bases, J lost 4 bases, and 7 bases stayed unmatched. Germline assignment: CDR1 SQVTM and CDR2 ANQGSEA. This CDR3 is 13 amino acids long. The CDR3 is CSAPGQGLTEAFF. CDR3 nucleotides: TGCAGCGCCCCGGGACAGGGCCTCACTGAAGCTTTCTTT.

The rearrangement joins TRBV15 to TRBJ2-1; 8 bases line up with TRBD2. Germline-derived CDR1 and CDR2 are LNHNV and YYDKDF (reference sequence). This CDR3 spans 15 amino acids. The V and J ends lost 0 bases and 7 bases, in that order; junction bases with no gene match: 5. CDR3 amino acids: CATSRDKREINEQFF. CDR3 DNA: TGTGCCACCAGCAGAGATAAGCGGGAGATTAATGAGCAGTTCTTC.

The chain recombines TRBV5-1 with TRBJ2-3; 10 bases line up with TRBD2. Germline V gene data show CDR1 as SGHRS and CDR2 as YFSETQ. CDR3 length equals 16 residues. With V trimmed by 3 bases and J by 5 bases, 9 bases remained unmatched. The CDR3 here is CASSSTNRLAGDTQYF. CDR3 DNA: TGCGCCAGCAGCTCGACTAATCGACTAGCGGGAGATACGCAGTATTTT.

V usage is TRBV7-3 and J usage is TRBJ2-7; D gene unclear. Germline values: CDR1 SGHTA, CDR2 FQGTGA. CDR3 length: 14 residues. Trimming left V 4 bases short and J 0 bases short, with 10 bases between. CDR3 in DNA: TGTGCCAGCAGCTCGCAACCGAGCTCCTACGAGCAGTACTTC. It codes for CASSSQPSSYEQYF.

The rearrangement uses TRBV15 and TRBJ1-4; 8 bases align to TRBD1. Germline V CDR1 and CDR2: LNHNV, YYDKDF (reference sequence). The CDR3 covers 15 residues. The J segment lost 5 bases and the V segment lost 2 bases, leaving 4 bases of the junction unmatched. The CDR3 spells CATSRRDRGNEKLFF. The CDR3 bases are TGTGCCACCAGCAGACGAGACAGGGGCAATGAAAAACTGTTTTTT.

The chain has TRBV5-8 and TRBJ2-7; D might be TRBD1 (6 bases). The CDR3 is 13 amino acids. The germline V gene has CDR1 SGHTS and CDR2 YDEGEE. Trimming cost V 2 bases and J 5 bases, with 11 bases left between them. CDR3 DNA: TGTGCCAGCAGCTTCTGGGGGCTGAACGAGCAGTACTTC. Translated: CASSFWGLNEQYF.

CDR3 DNA sequence: TGCGCCAGCAGCTCCGGACTATCTCCTAGCACAGATACGCAGTATTTT. It codes for CASSSGLSPSTDTQYF. The gene calls are TRBV5-1 and TRBJ2-3, with D maybe TRBD2 (6 bases). Trimming cost V 3 bases and J 0 bases, with 14 bases left between them. Per the germline V gene, CDR1 is SGHRS and CDR2 is YFSETQ. The CDR3 has 16 amino acids.

The chain joins TRBV27 to TRBJ1-5; tentatively, D is TRBD1 (5 bases). The V end lost 0 bases, the J end lost 1 base, and 10 bases lay between the germline ends. The CDR3 consists of 16 residues. Germline V gives CDR1 MNHEY, CDR2 SMNVEV (reference sequence). DNA for the CDR3: TGTGCCAGCAGTTTATCGGGGCAGGGAAGCAATCAGCCCCAGCATTTT. Translating gives CASSLSGQGSNQPQHF.

This chain joins TRBV19 and TRBJ1-4, with D uncertain. V was cut by 8 bases and J by 0 bases, with 10 bases left in between. CDR3 length: 14 amino acids. The germline V gene encodes CDR1 LNHDA and CDR2 SQIVND (reference sequence). For the CDR3, the DNA is TGTGCCAGTGGAGGGCAAGCAACTAATGAAAAACTGTTTTTT. Translating it yields CASGGQATNEKLFF.

The chain carries TRBV28 and TRBJ2-7; TRBD2 aligns across 9 bases. This CDR3 contains 16 residues. CDR1 is MDHEN, CDR2 SYDVKM, per germline. V was clipped by 5 bases and J by 4 bases; unmatched bases: 12. The CDR3 protein is CASSVSTSGAPYEQYF. The CDR3 nucleotides read TGTGCCAGCAGTGTCTCGACTAGCGGAGCTCCTTACGAGCAGTACTTC.

CDR3 in DNA: TGTGCCAGCAGTTACGTTGGACAGGGGATGAACACTGAAGCTTTCTTT. Translated: CASSYVGQGMNTEAFF. The rearrangement uses TRBV6-5 and TRBJ1-1; 9 bases line up with TRBD1. The trim removed 2 bases at V and 0 bases at J, leaving 4 bases unmatched. Germline V CDR1 and CDR2: MNHEY, SVGAGI. The CDR3 is 16 amino acids.

Regarding this clone: The sample has other DNA sequences that encode this CDR3 too. V gene TRBV19 combines with J gene TRBJ2-3, with D possibly matching TRBD1 (6 bases). The CDR3 has 15 amino acids. Germline CDR1 LNHDA, CDR2 SQIVND (reference sequence). With 4 bases removed from V and 0 bases from J, the gap between germline ends came to 11 bases. This CDR3 reads CASSKGTPSTDTQYF. In nucleotides, the CDR3 is TGTGCCAGTAGTAAGGGGACACCTAGCACAGATACGCAGTATTTT.

The chain has TRBV7-9 and TRBJ2-5, with D possibly matching TRBD2 (6 bases). The end of the DNA is better explained by TRBJ2-7, so the J call may be wrong. The CDR3 is 17 amino acids. Germline loops: CDR1 SEHNR, CDR2 FQNEAQ (reference sequence). CDR3 DNA: TGTGCCAGCAGCCCTAGGATTTTCCGGGAGAGCTCCTACGAGCAGTACTTC. This sequence encodes CASSPRIFRESSYEQYF.

CDR3 sequence: CASSLVGLAGVNEQFF. In nucleotides, the CDR3 is TGTGCCAGCAGCTTAGTTGGCCTAGCGGGGGTCAATGAGCAGTTCTTC. The chain couples TRBV11-2 to TRBJ2-1; TRBD2 matches at 10 bases. The CDR3 extends over 16 amino acids. The junction had 6 bases not matched to a gene; V was cut back by 1 base and J by 6 bases. Germline lookup yields CDR1 SGHAT and CDR2 FQNNGV.

This clone was counted a few times. The V gene is TRBV9, the J gene TRBJ2-3; tentatively, D is TRBD1 (6 bases). Per the germline V gene, CDR1 is SGDLS and CDR2 is YYNGEE. V lost 2 bases and J lost 1, with 11 bases in between. The length of the CDR3 is 15 residues. The CDR3 bases are TGTGCCAGCAGCGTCTCGACAGGTGGCACAGATACGCAGTATTTT. Its translation: CASSVSTGGTDTQYF.

This clone was counted a single time. The genes are TRBV4-1 and TRBJ1-6, with D possibly matching TRBD1 (5 bases). This CDR3 contains 14 residues. V gave up 2 bases and J gave up 11 bases, with 13 bases separating them. The germline V gene encodes CDR1 MGHRA and CDR2 YSYEKL. CDR3 nucleotide sequence: TGCGCCAGCAGCCAAAGTGGGGGGGAGGCACCCCTCCACTTT. Translation: CASSQSGGEAPLHF.